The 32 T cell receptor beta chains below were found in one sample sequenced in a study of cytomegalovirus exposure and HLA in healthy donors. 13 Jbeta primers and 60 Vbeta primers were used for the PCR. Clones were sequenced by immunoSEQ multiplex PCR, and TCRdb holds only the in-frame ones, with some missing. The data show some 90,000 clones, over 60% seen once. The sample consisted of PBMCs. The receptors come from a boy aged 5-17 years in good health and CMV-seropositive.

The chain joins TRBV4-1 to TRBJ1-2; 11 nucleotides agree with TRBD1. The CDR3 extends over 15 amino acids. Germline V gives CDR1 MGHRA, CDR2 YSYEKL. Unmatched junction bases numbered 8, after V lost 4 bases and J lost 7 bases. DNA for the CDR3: TGCGCCAGCAGCCCTCGGACAGGGGGCGTCGGTGGCTACACCTTC. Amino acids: CASSPRTGGVGGYTF.

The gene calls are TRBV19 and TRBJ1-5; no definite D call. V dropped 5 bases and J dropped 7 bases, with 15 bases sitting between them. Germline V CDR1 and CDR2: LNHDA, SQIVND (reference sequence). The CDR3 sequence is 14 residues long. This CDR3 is CASSPADGGQPQHF. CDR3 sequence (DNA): TGTGCCAGTAGTCCCGCGGATGGAGGGCAGCCCCAGCATTTT.

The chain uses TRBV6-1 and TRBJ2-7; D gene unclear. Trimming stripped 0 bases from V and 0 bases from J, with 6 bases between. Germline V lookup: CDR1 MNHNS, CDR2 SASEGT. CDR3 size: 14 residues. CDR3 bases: TGTGCCAGCAGTGAAGCGGCGGCCTCCTACGAGCAGTACTTC. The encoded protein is CASSEAAASYEQYF.

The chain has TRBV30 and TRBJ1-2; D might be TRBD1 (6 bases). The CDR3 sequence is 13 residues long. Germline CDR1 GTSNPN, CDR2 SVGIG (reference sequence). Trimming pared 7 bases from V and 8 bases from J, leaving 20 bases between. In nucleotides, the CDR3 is TGTGCCTCGACCTCAACAGGGAATCGCGGCTACACCTTC. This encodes CASTSTGNRGYTF.

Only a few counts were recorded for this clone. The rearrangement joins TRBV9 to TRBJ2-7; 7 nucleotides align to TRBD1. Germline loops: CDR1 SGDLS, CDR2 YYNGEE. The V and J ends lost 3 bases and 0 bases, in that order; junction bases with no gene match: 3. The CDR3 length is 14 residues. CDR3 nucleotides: TGTGCCAGCAGCGCACGACAGGGCTCCTACGAGCAGTACTTC. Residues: CASSARQGSYEQYF.

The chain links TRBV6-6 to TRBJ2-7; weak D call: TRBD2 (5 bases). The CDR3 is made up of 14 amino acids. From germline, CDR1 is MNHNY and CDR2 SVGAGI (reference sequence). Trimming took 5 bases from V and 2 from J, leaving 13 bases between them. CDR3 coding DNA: TGTGCCAGCAGTCCCCCAGCGGTTACCTACGAGCAGTACTTC. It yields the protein CASSPPAVTYEQYF.

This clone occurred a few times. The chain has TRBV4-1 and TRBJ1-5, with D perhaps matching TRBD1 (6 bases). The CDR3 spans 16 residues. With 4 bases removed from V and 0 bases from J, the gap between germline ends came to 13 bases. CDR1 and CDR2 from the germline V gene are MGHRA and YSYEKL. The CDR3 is CASSPRQATSNQPQHF. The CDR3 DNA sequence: TGCGCCAGCAGCCCGCGACAGGCTACTAGCAATCAGCCCCAGCATTTT.

This CDR3 reads CAISDPGLGQEFSYEQYF. The CDR3 DNA is TGTGCCATCAGTGACCCCGGACTGGGACAGGAGTTCTCCTACGAGCAGTACTTC. This chain links TRBV10-3 with TRBJ2-7, with 8 bases that match TRBD1. CDR3 length: 18 amino acids. J gave up 0 bases and V 3 bases, and 13 bases lay outside the gene matches. Germline V gene lookup returns CDR1 ENHRY and CDR2 SYGVKD.

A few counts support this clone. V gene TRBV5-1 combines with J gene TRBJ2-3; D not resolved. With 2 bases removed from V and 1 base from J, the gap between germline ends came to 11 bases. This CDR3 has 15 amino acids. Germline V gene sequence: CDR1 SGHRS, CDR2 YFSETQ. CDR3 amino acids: CASSFWQPRTDTQYF. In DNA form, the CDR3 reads TGCGCCAGCAGCTTCTGGCAACCCCGCACAGATACGCAGTATTTT.

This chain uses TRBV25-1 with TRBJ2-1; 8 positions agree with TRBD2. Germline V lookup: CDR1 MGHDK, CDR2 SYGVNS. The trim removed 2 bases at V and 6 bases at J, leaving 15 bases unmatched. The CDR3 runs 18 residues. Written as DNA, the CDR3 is TGTGCCAGCAGTGAAAGCCCCGAACCTAGCGGGCGCGGCAATGAGCAGTTCTTC. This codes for CASSESPEPSGRGNEQFF.

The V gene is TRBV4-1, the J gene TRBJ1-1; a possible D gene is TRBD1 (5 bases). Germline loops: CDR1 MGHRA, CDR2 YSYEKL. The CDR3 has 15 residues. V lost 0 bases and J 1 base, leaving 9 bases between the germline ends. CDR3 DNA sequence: TGCGCCAGCAGCCAAGATATCGGACAGAACACTGAAGCTTTCTTT. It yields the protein CASSQDIGQNTEAFF.

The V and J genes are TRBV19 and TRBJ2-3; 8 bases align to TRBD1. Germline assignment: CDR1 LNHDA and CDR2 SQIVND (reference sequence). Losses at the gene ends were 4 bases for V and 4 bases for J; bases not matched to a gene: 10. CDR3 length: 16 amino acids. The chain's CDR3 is CASSTRATGVADTQYF. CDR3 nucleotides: TGTGCCAGTAGTACCAGGGCGACAGGGGTTGCAGATACGCAGTATTTT. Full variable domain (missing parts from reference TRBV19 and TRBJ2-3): DGGITQSPKYLFRKEGQNVTLSCEQNLNHDAMYWYRQDPGQGLRLIYYSQIVNDFQKGDIAEGYSVSREKKESFPLTVTSAQKNPTAFYLCASSTRATGVADTQYFGPGTRLTVL.

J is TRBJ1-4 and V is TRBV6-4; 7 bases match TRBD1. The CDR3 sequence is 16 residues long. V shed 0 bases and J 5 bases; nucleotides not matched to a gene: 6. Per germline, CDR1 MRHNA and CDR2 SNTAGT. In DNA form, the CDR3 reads TGTGCCAGCAGTGACTCGCGTGACAGGGTGAATGAAAAACTGTTTTTT. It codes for CASSDSRDRVNEKLFF.

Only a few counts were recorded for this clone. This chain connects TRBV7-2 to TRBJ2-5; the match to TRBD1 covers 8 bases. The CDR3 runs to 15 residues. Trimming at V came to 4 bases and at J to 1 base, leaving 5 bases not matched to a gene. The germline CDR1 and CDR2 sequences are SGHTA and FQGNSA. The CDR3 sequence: CASSSQTGVQETQYF. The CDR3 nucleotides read TGTGCCAGCAGCTCCCAGACAGGGGTCCAAGAGACCCAGTACTTC.

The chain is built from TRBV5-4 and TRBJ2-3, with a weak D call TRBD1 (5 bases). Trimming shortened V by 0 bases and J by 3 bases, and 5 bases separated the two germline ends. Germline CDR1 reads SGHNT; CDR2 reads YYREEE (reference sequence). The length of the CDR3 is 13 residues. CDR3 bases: TGTGCCAGCAGCTTGGACAGGACAGATACGCAGTATTTT. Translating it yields CASSLDRTDTQYF.

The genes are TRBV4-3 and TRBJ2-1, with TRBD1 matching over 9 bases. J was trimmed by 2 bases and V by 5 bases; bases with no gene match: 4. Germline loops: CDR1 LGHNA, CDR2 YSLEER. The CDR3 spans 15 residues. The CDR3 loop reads CASSVRQGAYNEQFF. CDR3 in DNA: TGCGCCAGCAGCGTCAGACAGGGGGCCTACAATGAGCAGTTCTTC.

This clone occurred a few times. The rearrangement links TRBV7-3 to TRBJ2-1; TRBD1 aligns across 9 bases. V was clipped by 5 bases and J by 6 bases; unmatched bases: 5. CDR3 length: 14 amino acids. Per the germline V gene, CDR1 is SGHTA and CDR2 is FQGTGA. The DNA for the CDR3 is TGTGCCAGCAGCCTCGGGACAGGGATCAATGAGCAGTTCTTC. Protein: CASSLGTGINEQFF.

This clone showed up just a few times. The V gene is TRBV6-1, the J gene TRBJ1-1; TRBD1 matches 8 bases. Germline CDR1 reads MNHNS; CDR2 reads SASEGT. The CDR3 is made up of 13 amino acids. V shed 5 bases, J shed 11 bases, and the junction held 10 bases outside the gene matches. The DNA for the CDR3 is TGTGCCAGCAGTCGAGACAGGGGAGCGGACGCTTTCTTT. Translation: CASSRDRGADAFF.

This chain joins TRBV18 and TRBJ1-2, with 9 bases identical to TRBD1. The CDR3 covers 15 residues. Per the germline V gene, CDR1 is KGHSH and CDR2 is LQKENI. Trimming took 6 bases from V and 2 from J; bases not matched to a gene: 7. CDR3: CASSVRQGGNYGYTF. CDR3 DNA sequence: TGTGCCAGCTCGGTGCGACAGGGGGGAAACTATGGCTACACCTTC. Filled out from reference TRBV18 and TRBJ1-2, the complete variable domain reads NAGVMQNPRHLVRRRGQEARLRCSPMKGHSHVYWYRQLPEEGLKFMVYLQKENIIDESGMPKERFSAEFPKEGPSILRIQQVVRGDSAAYFCASSVRQGGNYGYTFGSGTRLTVV.

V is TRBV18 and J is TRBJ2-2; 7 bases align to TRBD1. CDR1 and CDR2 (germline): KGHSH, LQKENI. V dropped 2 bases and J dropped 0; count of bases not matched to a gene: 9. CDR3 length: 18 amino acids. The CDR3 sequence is CASSPTGTAFANTGELFF. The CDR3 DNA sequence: TGTGCCAGCTCACCAACCGGGACAGCGTTCGCGAACACCGGGGAGCTGTTTTTT. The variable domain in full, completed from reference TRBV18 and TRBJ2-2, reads NAGVMQNPRHLVRRRGQEARLRCSPMKGHSHVYWYRQLPEEGLKFMVYLQKENIIDESGMPKERFSAEFPKEGPSILRIQQVVRGDSAAYFCASSPTGTAFANTGELFFGEGSRLTVL.

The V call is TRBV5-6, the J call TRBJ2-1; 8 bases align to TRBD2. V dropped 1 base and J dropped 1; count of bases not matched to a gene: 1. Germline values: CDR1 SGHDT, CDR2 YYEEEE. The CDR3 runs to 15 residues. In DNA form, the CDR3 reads TGTGCCAGCAGCTTGCCGGGGGGGTCCTACAATGAGCAGTTCTTC. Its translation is CASSLPGGSYNEQFF. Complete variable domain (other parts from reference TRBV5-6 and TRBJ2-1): DAGVTQSPTHLIKTRGQQVTLRCSPKSGHDTVSWYQQALGQGPQFIFQYYEEEERQRGNFPDRFSGHQFPNYSSELNVNALLLGDSALYLCASSLPGGSYNEQFFGPGTRLTVL.

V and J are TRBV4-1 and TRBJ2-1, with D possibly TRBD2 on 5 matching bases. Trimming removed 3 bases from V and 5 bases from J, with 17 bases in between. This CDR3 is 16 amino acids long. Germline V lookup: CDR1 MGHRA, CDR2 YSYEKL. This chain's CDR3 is CASSQVRGPLHNEQFF. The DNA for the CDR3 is TGCGCCAGCAGCCAGGTAAGAGGGCCGCTCCACAATGAGCAGTTCTTC.

CDR3 amino acids: CASIPQGPSYEQYF. As DNA, the CDR3 is TGTGCCAGCATCCCACAGGGTCCCTCCTACGAGCAGTACTTC. The chain combines TRBV28 with TRBJ2-7; a possible D gene is TRBD1 (6 bases). In germline, CDR1 is MDHEN, CDR2 SYDVKM. Between the trimmed V and J ends, which lost 7 bases and 0 bases, there was a span of 13 bases. This CDR3 comprises 14 residues.

The CDR3 DNA sequence: TGCGCCAGCAGGCCCTGGTGGGGGGGCCCCAGCACAGATACGCAGTATTTT. Translating it yields CASRPWWGGPSTDTQYF. The J gene is TRBJ2-3, the V gene TRBV5-1, with a tentative D call TRBD2 (7 bases). Between the trimmed V and J ends, which lost 5 bases and 0 bases, there was a span of 19 bases. The V gene's germline CDR1 is SGHRS and CDR2 YFSETQ. This CDR3 is built from 17 residues. The whole variable domain, filled in from reference TRBV5-1 and TRBJ2-3, reads KAGVTQTPRYLIKTRGQQVTLSCSPISGHRSVSWYQQTPGQGLQFLFEYFSETQRNKGNFPGRFSGRQFSNSRSEMNVSTLELGDSALYLCASRPWWGGPSTDTQYFGPGTRLTVL.

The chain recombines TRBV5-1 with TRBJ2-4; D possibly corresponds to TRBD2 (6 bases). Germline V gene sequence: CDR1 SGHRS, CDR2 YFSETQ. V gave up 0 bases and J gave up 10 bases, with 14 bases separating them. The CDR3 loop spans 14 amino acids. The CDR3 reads CASSLAGTGGIQYF. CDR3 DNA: TGCGCCAGCAGCTTGGCAGGGACTGGGGGGATTCAGTACTTC.

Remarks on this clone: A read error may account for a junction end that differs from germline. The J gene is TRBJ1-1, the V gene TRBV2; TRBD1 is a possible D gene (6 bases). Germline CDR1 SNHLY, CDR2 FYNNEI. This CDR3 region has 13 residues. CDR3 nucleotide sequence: TGTGCCAGCAGCGAAGGAGGGGGCACTGAAGCTTTCTTT. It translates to CASSEGGGTEAFF.

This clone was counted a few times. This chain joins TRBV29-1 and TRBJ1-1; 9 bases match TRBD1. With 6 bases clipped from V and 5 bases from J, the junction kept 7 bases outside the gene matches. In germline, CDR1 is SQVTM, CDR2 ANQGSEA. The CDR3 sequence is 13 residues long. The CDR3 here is CSVNRGRGTEAFF. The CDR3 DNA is TGCAGCGTGAACAGGGGGCGCGGAACTGAAGCTTTCTTT.

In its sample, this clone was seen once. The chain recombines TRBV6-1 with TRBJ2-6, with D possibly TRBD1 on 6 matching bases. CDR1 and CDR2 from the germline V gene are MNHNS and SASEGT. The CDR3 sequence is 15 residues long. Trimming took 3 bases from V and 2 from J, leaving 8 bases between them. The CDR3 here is CASSEGAPGANVLTF. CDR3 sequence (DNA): TGTGCCAGCAGTGAGGGGGCTCCTGGGGCCAACGTCCTGACTTTC.

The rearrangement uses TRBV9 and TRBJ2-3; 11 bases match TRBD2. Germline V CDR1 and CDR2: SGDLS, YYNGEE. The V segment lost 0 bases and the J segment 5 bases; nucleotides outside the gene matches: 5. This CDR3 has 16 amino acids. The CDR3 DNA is TGTGCCAGCAGCGTAGAAGATAGCGGGAGGGTAGATACGCAGTATTTT. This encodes CASSVEDSGRVDTQYF.

CDR3 loop: CATSKEGQGAYEQYF. The DNA of the CDR3 is TGTGCCACCAGCAAAGAAGGGCAGGGGGCCTACGAGCAGTACTTC. The V gene is TRBV15, the J gene TRBJ2-7, with 7 bases identical to TRBD1. The V and J ends lost 4 bases and 2 bases, in that order; junction bases with no gene match: 8. CDR3 size: 15 residues. Germline V gene sequence: CDR1 LNHNV, CDR2 YYDKDF (reference sequence).

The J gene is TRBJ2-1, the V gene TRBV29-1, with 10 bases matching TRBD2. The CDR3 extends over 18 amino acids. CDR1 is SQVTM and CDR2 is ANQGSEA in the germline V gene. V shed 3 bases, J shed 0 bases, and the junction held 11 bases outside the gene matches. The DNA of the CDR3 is TGCAGCGTTGATGGTAGCGGGAGGATTCGTGGCTCCTACAATGAGCAGTTCTTC. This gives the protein CSVDGSGRIRGSYNEQFF.

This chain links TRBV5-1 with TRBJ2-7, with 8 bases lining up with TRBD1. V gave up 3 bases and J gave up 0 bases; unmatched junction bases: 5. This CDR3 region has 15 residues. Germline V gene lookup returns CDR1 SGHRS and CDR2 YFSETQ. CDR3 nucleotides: TGCGCCAGCAGCTCCTTAACAGGGGGCTCCTACGAGCAGTACTTC. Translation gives CASSSLTGGSYEQYF.